The 27 T cell receptor beta chains below come from one sample, sequenced in a study of patients with pleural tuberculosis. TCRdb independently ran MiXCR on the reads; one entry per CDR3 protein. The sample records tens of thousands of distinct CDR3 sequences, 7.3% being singletons. The origin of the receptors is a human donor with pleural tuberculosis.

This clonotype was detected ten times or more. The chain is built from TRBV11-2 and TRBJ1-1; TRBD1 aligns across 9 bases. The CDR3 length is 14 residues. Germline-derived CDR1 and CDR2 are SGHAT and FQNNGV. The J segment lost 6 bases and the V segment lost 5 bases, leaving 7 bases of the junction unmatched. The CDR3 bases are TGTGCCAGCAGCAAGGGGACAGGGTTCGCTGAAGCTTTCTTT. Translating gives CASSKGTGFAEAFF.

This clonotype was seen repeatedly, ten times or more. The genes are TRBV6-2 or TRBV6-3 and TRBJ2-7; 10 bases match TRBD2. CDR3 length: 16 amino acids. The V and J ends lost 0 bases and 5 bases, in that order; junction bases with no gene match: 7. Germline assignment: CDR1 MNHEY and CDR2 SVGEGT. The CDR3, as DNA: TGTGCCAGCAGTTACTCGGTCCTAGCGGGAGACAACGAGCAGTACGTC. It codes for CASSYSVLAGDNEQYV.

This clonotype was found many times. The chain has TRBV6-2 or TRBV6-3 and TRBJ2-2; TRBD2 aligns across 10 bases. CDR1 is MNHEY, CDR2 SVGEGT, per germline. The V segment lost 5 bases and the J segment 7 bases; nucleotides outside the gene matches: 7. The CDR3 runs 15 residues. This chain's CDR3 is CASSTLAGANGELFF. The CDR3 DNA follows: TGTGCCAGCAGTACTCTAGCGGGAGCGAACGGGGAGCTGTTTTTT.

Many counts were recorded for this clonotype. The chain carries TRBV12-3 or TRBV12-4 and TRBJ2-3; 7 nucleotides align to TRBD1. V lost 6 bases, J lost 3 bases, and 15 bases stayed unmatched. This CDR3 spans 17 amino acids. CDR3 nucleotides: TGTGCCAGCAGATCAAAATTGGACAGGCGAGGGACAGATACGCAGTATTTT. It translates to CASRSKLDRRGTDTQYF.

Ten or more counts support this clonotype. J is TRBJ2-5 and V is TRBV6-1, with D hard to call. This CDR3 region has 13 residues. CDR1 and CDR2 (germline): MNHNS, SASEGT. V lost 7 bases to trimming and J lost 2 bases, with 11 bases between them. The CDR3 sequence is CASNIQIQETQYF. The CDR3 DNA is TGTGCCAGCAATATCCAGATTCAAGAGACCCAGTACTTC.

At least ten counts were recorded for this clonotype. V and J are TRBV28 and TRBJ1-5; TRBD1 matches at 7 bases. Germline V gene sequence: CDR1 MDHEN, CDR2 SYDVKM. Losses at the gene ends were 6 bases for V and 7 bases for J; bases not matched to a gene: 3. The CDR3 is made up of 12 amino acids. CDR3 bases: TGTGCCAGCAGCACACAGGGGCAGCCCCAGCATTTT. Translated: CASSTQGQPQHF.

This clonotype was seen at least ten times. V usage is TRBV5-4 and J usage is TRBJ1-1; D unresolved. The CDR3 spans 14 residues. CDR1 is SGHNT and CDR2 is YYREEE in the germline V gene (reference sequence). V gave up 0 bases and J gave up 4 bases, with 10 bases separating them. In DNA form, the CDR3 reads TGTGCCAGCAGCTTGGCCGGGGTTGGCACTGAAGCTTTCTTT. The encoded protein is CASSLAGVGTEAFF.

This clonotype was seen repeatedly, ten times or more. This chain joins TRBV12-3 or TRBV12-4 and TRBJ1-2; possible D gene TRBD1, 5 bases. The CDR3 is made up of 14 amino acids. Trimming removed 0 bases from V and 4 bases from J, with 9 bases in between. CDR3 sequence (DNA): TGTGCCAGCAGTTTAGCGGCAGGGACCTATGGCTACACCTTC. Residues: CASSLAAGTYGYTF.

In its sample, this clonotype was seen many times. This rearrangement joins TRBV28 to TRBJ1-1; no clear D gene. The length of the CDR3 is 13 residues. Germline assignment: CDR1 MDHEN and CDR2 SYDVKM. V gave up 8 bases and J gave up 4 bases, with 14 bases separating them. CDR3 loop: CASFQEVGTEAFF. CDR3 nucleotides: TGTGCCAGCTTCCAGGAGGTGGGCACTGAAGCTTTCTTT.

The V gene is TRBV11-1, the J gene TRBJ2-5; D perhaps matches TRBD2 (7 bases). Trimming removed 3 bases at V and 2 bases at J, with 13 bases between. The CDR3 consists of 15 residues. In germline, CDR1 is SGHAT, CDR2 FQDESV (reference sequence). The CDR3 DNA sequence: TGTGCCAGCAGCTTCGGGGGGCGAATGCAAGAGACCCAGTACTTC. It translates to CASSFGGRMQETQYF.

The J gene is TRBJ1-3, the V gene TRBV12-5, with TRBD1 identical over 7 bases. Germline CDR1 is LGHNT and CDR2 is FRNRAP. This CDR3 is 14 amino acids long. The junction had 8 bases not matched to a gene; V was cut back by 5 bases and J by 7 bases. The CDR3 coding sequence is TGTGCTAGTGGTCTCGGACAGGCTCCGAACACCATATATTTT. Its translation: CASGLGQAPNTIYF.

In this sample, this clonotype turned up many times. This chain uses TRBV6-1 with TRBJ1-5; 7 nucleotides agree with TRBD1. CDR3 length: 14 residues. Germline lookup yields CDR1 MNHNS and CDR2 SASEGT. J gave up 0 bases and V 6 bases, and 2 bases lay outside the gene matches. CDR3: CASRGTDSNQPQHF. CDR3 in DNA: TGTGCCAGCAGGGGGACAGATAGCAATCAGCCCCAGCATTTT.

This clonotype was picked up many times. The V and J genes are TRBV15 and TRBJ1-1, with D possibly being TRBD1 (5 bases). V was trimmed by 0 bases and J by 0 bases, leaving 5 bases between them. The CDR3 spans 14 residues. Germline CDR1 is LNHNV and CDR2 is YYDKDF (reference sequence). The chain's CDR3 is CATSRDRVNTEAFF. The CDR3 DNA follows: TGTGCCACCAGCAGAGACAGGGTGAACACTGAAGCTTTCTTT.

The V call is TRBV11-2, the J call TRBJ2-3; D remains unclear. With 5 bases removed from V and 5 bases from J, the gap between germline ends came to 8 bases. The CDR3 is 12 residues long. CDR1 and CDR2 from the germline V gene are SGHAT and FQNNGV. The CDR3 is CASSPLGDTQYF. The CDR3, as DNA: TGTGCCAGCAGCCCACTGGGAGATACGCAGTATTTT.

Ten or more counts support this clonotype. This rearrangement joins TRBV6-1 to TRBJ1-2, with unresolved D. In germline, CDR1 is MNHNS, CDR2 SASEGT. The CDR3 contains 13 residues. The ends were cut back, 2 bases at V and 4 bases at J, with 8 bases in the middle. The CDR3 DNA sequence: TGTGCCAGCAGTGAATTTGGCGGCTATGGCTACACCTTC. This gives the protein CASSEFGGYGYTF.

This clonotype was picked up many times. This rearrangement joins TRBV28 to TRBJ2-1; D not resolved. The CDR3 contains 15 residues. The V gene lost 7 bases and the J gene lost 8 bases, with 21 bases spanning the gap. Germline values: CDR1 MDHEN, CDR2 SYDVKM. CDR3 DNA sequence: TGTGCCAGCACACCCCAAGTCGGACCTCACTATGAGCAGTTCTTC. Its translation: CASTPQVGPHYEQFF.

This clonotype has at least ten counts. This chain connects TRBV10-3 to TRBJ2-3; 9 bases match TRBD2. The length of the CDR3 is 15 residues. Germline lookup yields CDR1 ENHRY and CDR2 SYGVKD. V lost 3 bases to trimming and J lost 4 bases; unmatched junction nucleotides: 5. The CDR3 bases are TGTGCCATCAGTGATATAGCGGGAGCGGCAGATACGCAGTATTTT. As protein: CAISDIAGAADTQYF.

This clonotype was seen at least ten times. The chain is built from TRBV20-1 and TRBJ1-2, with a tentative D call TRBD1 (5 bases). This CDR3 is built from 13 residues. Per germline, CDR1 DFQATT and CDR2 SNEGSKA (reference sequence). Trimming removed 1 base from V and 4 bases from J, with 10 bases in between. CDR3 DNA: TGCAGTGCTAGAGGGCAGGGAGCCTATGGCTACACCTTC. Residues: CSARGQGAYGYTF.

There are many counts of this clonotype. The rearrangement links TRBV2 to TRBJ2-7, with TRBD1 identical over 11 bases. The CDR3 runs 15 residues. Looked up from germline, CDR1 is SNHLY and CDR2 is FYNNEI. V shed 0 bases, J shed 4 bases, and the junction held 2 bases outside the gene matches. The CDR3 region has the DNA TGTGCCAGCAGTGAAGCGGACAGGGGGCCTTACGAGCAGTACTTC. It specifies CASSEADRGPYEQYF.

This clonotype was seen repeatedly, ten times or more. V is TRBV6-1 and J is TRBJ1-2, with 7 bases matching TRBD1. The CDR3 covers 14 residues. CDR1 is MNHNS and CDR2 is SASEGT in the germline V gene. J was trimmed by 0 bases and V by 8 bases; bases with no gene match: 6. The CDR3 sequence: CASRRQGTNYGYTF. Written as DNA, the CDR3 is TGTGCCAGCCGGAGACAGGGCACTAACTATGGCTACACCTTC.

This clonotype was picked up many times. V usage is TRBV2 and J usage is TRBJ1-5; D is unclear. Germline-derived CDR1 and CDR2 are SNHLY and FYNNEI. The CDR3 runs to 15 residues. V dropped 5 bases and J dropped 2 bases, with 13 bases sitting between them. DNA of the CDR3: TGTGCCAGCAGTCCGGGAGGGCAGGGCAATCAGCCCCAGCATTTT. Its translation: CASSPGGQGNQPQHF.

This clonotype was counted many times. The genes are TRBV11-2 and TRBJ2-7; no definite D call. Germline V lookup: CDR1 SGHAT, CDR2 FQNNGV. There are 12 residues in the CDR3. Trimming removed 4 bases at V and 4 bases at J, with 8 bases between. CDR3 sequence reads: CASSSTLYEQYF. The CDR3 DNA follows: TGTGCCAGCAGCTCGACACTTTACGAGCAGTACTTC.

There are many counts of this clonotype. This chain's CDR3 is CAPASRNTGELFF. Here the CDR3 DNA reads TGTGCCCCGGCATCCCGGAACACCGGGGAGCTGTTTTTT. This chain joins TRBV11-1 and TRBJ2-2; D is unclear. Looked up from germline, CDR1 is SGHAT and CDR2 is FQDESV (reference sequence). Between the trimmed V and J ends, which lost 11 bases and 1 base, there was a span of 11 bases. The CDR3 length is 13 residues.

This clonotype has only one observation. V is TRBV12-3 or TRBV12-4 and J is TRBJ2-5; D remains unclear. CDR3 length: 12 residues. Trimming took 5 bases from V and 5 from J, leaving 9 bases between them. The CDR3 protein is CASSVTRETQYF. Here the CDR3 DNA reads TGTGCCAGCAGTGTGACGCGGGAGACCCAGTACTTC.

Ten or more counts support this clonotype. The chain carries TRBV11-1 and TRBJ2-5; 7 positions match TRBD1. Germline V gene data show CDR1 as SGHAT and CDR2 as FQDESV (reference sequence). The V and J ends lost 5 bases and 5 bases, in that order; junction bases with no gene match: 8. This CDR3 is built from 14 residues. CDR3 in DNA: TGTGCCAGCAGCGTAAGACAGGGAAGGGAGACCCAGTACTTC. Translating it yields CASSVRQGRETQYF.

This clonotype has ten or more counts. This chain uses TRBV29-1 with TRBJ1-1, with TRBD1 matching 7 bases. The V gene end was trimmed by 3 bases and the J gene end by 2 bases; junction bases not matched to a gene: 3. Germline CDR1 and CDR2: SQVTM and ANQGSEA. The length of the CDR3 is 13 residues. CDR3 nucleotide sequence: TGCAGCGTTGACCGACAGGGCAACACTGAAGCTTTCTTT. Translated, it gives CSVDRQGNTEAFF. Drawing the rest from reference TRBV29-1 and TRBJ1-1, the complete variable domain is SAVISQKPSRDICQRGTSLTIQCQVDSQVTMMFWYRQQPGQSLTLIATANQGSEATYESGFVIDKFPISRPNLTFSTLTVSNMSPEDSSIYLCSVDRQGNTEAFFGQGTRLTVV.

This clonotype was seen ten or more times. The CDR3 DNA reads as TGTGCCAGTAGTAATTTAGGGCTACAGGGGAACACTGAAGCTTTCTTT. Encoded protein: CASSNLGLQGNTEAFF. The J gene is TRBJ1-1, the V gene TRBV19; TRBD1 might be the D (6 bases). The CDR3 runs 16 residues. The germline gives CDR1 LNHDA, CDR2 SQIVND (reference sequence). V lost 4 bases and J 1 base, leaving 16 bases between the germline ends. The full variable domain, with the rest looked up from reference TRBV19 and TRBJ1-1, is DGGITQSPKYLFRKEGQNVTLSCEQNLNHDAMYWYRQDPGQGLRLIYYSQIVNDFQKGDIAEGYSVSREKKESFPLTVTSAQKNPTAFYLCASSNLGLQGNTEAFFGQGTRLTVV.